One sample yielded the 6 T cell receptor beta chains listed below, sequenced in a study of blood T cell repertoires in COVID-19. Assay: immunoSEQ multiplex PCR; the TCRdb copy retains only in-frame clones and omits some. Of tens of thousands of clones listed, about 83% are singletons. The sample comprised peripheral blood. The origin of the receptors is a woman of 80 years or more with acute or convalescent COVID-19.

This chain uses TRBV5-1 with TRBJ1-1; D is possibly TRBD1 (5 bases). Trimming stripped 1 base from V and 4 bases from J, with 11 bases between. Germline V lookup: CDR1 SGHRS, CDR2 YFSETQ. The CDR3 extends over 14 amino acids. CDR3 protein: CASSLSGGSTEAFF. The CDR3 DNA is TGCGCCAGCAGCTTGAGTGGGGGGAGCACTGAAGCTTTCTTT.

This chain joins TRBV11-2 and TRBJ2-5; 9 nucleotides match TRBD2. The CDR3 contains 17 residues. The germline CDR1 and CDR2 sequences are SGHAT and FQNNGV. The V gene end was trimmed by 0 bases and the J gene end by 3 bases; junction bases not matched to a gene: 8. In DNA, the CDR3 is TGTGCCAGCAGCTTAGATGGGCTAGCGGGATCCAAAGAGACCCAGTACTTC. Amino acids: CASSLDGLAGSKETQYF.

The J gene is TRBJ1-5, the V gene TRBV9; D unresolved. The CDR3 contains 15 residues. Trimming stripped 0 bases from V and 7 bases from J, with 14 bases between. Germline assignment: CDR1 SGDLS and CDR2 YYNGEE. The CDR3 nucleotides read TGTGCCAGCAGCGTAGACAGCTCCCCGGGACAGCCCCAGCATTTT. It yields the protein CASSVDSSPGQPQHF. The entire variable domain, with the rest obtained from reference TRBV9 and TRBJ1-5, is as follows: DSGVTQTPKHLITATGQRVTLRCSPRSGDLSVYWYQQSLDQGLQFLIQYYNGEERAKGNILERFSAQQFPDLHSELNLSSLELGDSALYFCASSVDSSPGQPQHFGDGTRLSIL.

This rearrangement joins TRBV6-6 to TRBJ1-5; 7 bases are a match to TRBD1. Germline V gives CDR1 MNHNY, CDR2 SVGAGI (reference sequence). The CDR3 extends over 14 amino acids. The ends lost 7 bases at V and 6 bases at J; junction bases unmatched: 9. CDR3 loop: CASTLDRVGQPQHF. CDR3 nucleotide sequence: TGTGCCAGCACCCTCGACAGGGTTGGTCAGCCCCAGCATTTT.

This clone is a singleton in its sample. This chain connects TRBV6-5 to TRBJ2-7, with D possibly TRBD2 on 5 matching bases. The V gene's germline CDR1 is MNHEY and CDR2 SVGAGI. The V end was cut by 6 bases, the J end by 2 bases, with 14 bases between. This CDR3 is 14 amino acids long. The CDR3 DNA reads TGTGCCAGCAGCCCACCGGACTTTCCCTACGAGCAGTACTTC. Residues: CASSPPDFPYEQYF.

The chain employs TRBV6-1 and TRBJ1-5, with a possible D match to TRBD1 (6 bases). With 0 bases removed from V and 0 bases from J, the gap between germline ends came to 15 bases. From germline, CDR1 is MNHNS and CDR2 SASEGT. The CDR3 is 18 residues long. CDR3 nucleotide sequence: TGTGCCAGCAGTGAAGCGCCCCTAGGGGGTTATAGCAATCAGCCCCAGCATTTT. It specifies CASSEAPLGGYSNQPQHF.